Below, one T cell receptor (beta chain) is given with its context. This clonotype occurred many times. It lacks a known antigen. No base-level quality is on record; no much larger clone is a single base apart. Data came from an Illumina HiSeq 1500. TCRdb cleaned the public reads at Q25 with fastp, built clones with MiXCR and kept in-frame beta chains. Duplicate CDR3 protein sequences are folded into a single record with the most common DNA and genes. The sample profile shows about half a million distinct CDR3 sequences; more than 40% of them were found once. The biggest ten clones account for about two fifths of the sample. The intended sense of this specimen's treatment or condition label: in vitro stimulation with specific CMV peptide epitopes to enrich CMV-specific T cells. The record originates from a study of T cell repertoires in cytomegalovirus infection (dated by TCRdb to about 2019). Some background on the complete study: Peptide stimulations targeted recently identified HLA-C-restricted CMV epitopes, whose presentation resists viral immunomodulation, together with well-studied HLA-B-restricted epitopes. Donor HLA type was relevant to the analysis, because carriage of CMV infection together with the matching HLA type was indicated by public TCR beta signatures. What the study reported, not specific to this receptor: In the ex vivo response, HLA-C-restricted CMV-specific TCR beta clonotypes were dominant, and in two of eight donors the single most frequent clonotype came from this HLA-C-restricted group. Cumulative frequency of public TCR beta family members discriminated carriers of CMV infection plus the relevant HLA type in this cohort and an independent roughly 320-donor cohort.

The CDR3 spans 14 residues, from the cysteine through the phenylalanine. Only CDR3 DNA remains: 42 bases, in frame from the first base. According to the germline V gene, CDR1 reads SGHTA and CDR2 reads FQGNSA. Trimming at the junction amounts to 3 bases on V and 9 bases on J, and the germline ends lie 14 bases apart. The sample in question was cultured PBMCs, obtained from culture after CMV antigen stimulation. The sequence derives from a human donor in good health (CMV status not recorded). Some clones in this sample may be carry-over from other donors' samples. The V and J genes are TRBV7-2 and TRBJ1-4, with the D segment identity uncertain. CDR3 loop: CASSFSPTVQKLFF. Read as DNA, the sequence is TGTGCCAGCAGCTTTTCCCCCACCGTGCAAAAACTGTTTTTT.